The 26 T cell receptor beta chains presented below share a single source sample, sequenced in a study of blood T cell repertoires in COVID-19. Profiling relied on immunoSEQ multiplex PCR, and the TCRdb table lists in-frame clones only, not all of them. The sample shows roughly 73,000 clones, around 78% of them seen only once. Source material: peripheral blood. The receptors here all came from a human donor in a cohort sampled during active COVID-19.

The genes are TRBV28 and TRBJ1-1; D is perhaps TRBD1 (5 bases). Trimming took 3 bases from V and 2 from J, leaving 10 bases between them. CDR3 length equals 14 residues. Germline CDR1 and CDR2: MDHEN and SYDVKM. In nucleotides, the CDR3 is TGTGCCAGCAGTTTTCAGGGCGTCAACACTGAAGCTTTCTTT. Translation gives CASSFQGVNTEAFF. The entire variable domain, with the rest obtained from reference TRBV28 and TRBJ1-1, is as follows: DVKVTQSSRYLVKRTGEKVFLECVQDMDHENMFWYRQDPGLGLRLIYFSYDVKMKEKGDIPEGYSVSREKKERFSLILESASTNQTSMYLCASSFQGVNTEAFFGQGTRLTVV.

The J gene is TRBJ1-5, the V gene TRBV19; 8 bases fit TRBD1. The CDR3 has 16 amino acids. Trimming cost V 1 base and J 4 bases; bases outside gene matches: 6. Germline assignment: CDR1 LNHDA and CDR2 SQIVND (reference sequence). CDR3 region: CASSIAQGAGNQPQHF. CDR3 bases: TGTGCCAGTAGTATAGCCCAGGGGGCCGGGAATCAGCCCCAGCATTTT.

The chain employs TRBV30 and TRBJ1-3, with D possibly being TRBD1 (6 bases). This CDR3 region has 15 residues. Germline V gene sequence: CDR1 GTSNPN, CDR2 SVGIG (reference sequence). V was clipped by 4 bases and J by 0 bases, with 13 bases between them. The CDR3: CAWKETGFSGNTIYF. Here the CDR3 DNA reads TGTGCCTGGAAGGAGACAGGTTTCTCTGGAAACACCATATATTTT.

This clone was seen just once. V is TRBV3-1 (or the pseudogene TRBV3-2) and J is TRBJ1-1; possible D gene TRBD1, 6 bases. The V end lost 0 bases, the J end lost 11 bases, and 13 bases lay between the germline ends. The CDR3 consists of 13 residues. In germline, CDR1 is LGHDT, CDR2 YNNKEL (reference sequence). The CDR3 DNA reads TGTGCCAGCAGCCAAGAGGGCAGGGGTAGGGCTTTCTTT. It translates to CASSQEGRGRAFF.

The chain links TRBV20-1 to TRBJ2-3, with D unresolved. The CDR3 consists of 10 residues. V was clipped by 3 bases and J by 6 bases, with 4 bases between them. CDR1 is DFQATT, CDR2 SNEGSKA, per germline (reference sequence). The CDR3 DNA sequence: TGCAGTGCTAGCGTTGATACGCAGTATTTT. Translated, it gives CSASVDTQYF.

This chain joins TRBV28 and TRBJ2-7; 9 bases align to TRBD2. The germline gives CDR1 MDHEN, CDR2 SYDVKM. CDR3 length: 13 residues. The V gene end was trimmed by 3 bases and the J gene end by 5 bases; junction bases not matched to a gene: 2. CDR3 DNA: TGTGCCAGCAGTTTGGCGGGAGGGGACGAGCAGTACTTC. Its protein product is CASSLAGGDEQYF.

Only one count was recorded for this clone. J is TRBJ2-5 and V is TRBV9; tentatively, D is TRBD2 (6 bases). The CDR3 totals 16 residues. Germline CDR1 is SGDLS and CDR2 is YYNGEE. Trimming shortened V by 3 bases and J by 5 bases, and 20 bases separated the two germline ends. The CDR3 nucleotides read TGTGCCAGCAGCGAAGGGAGAGGCTACGCGGGGGAGACCCAGTACTTC. This encodes CASSEGRGYAGETQYF.

This clone was picked up one time. The V call is TRBV4-1, the J call TRBJ2-3; 7 bases are shared with TRBD1. J gave up 1 base and V 4 bases, and 8 bases lay outside the gene matches. CDR3 length equals 16 residues. Germline V gene lookup returns CDR1 MGHRA and CDR2 YSYEKL. The CDR3 DNA is TGCGCCAGCAGCCCTGAAAGGGGGCGGGGCACAGATACGCAGTATTTT. It codes for CASSPERGRGTDTQYF.

The V gene is TRBV19, the J gene TRBJ1-2, with a weak D call TRBD1 (6 bases). Germline loops: CDR1 LNHDA, CDR2 SQIVND (reference sequence). This CDR3 is 16 amino acids long. The V end lost 6 bases, the J end lost 0 bases, and 17 bases lay between the germline ends. The CDR3 region is CASSGNSNRANYGYTF. DNA for the CDR3: TGTGCCAGTAGCGGGAACTCTAACAGGGCTAACTATGGCTACACCTTC.

The V call is TRBV5-1, the J call TRBJ2-7; TRBD2 aligns across 14 bases. The CDR3 covers 16 residues. Germline CDR1 SGHRS, CDR2 YFSETQ. Losses at the gene ends were 0 bases for V and 6 bases for J; bases not matched to a gene: 5. The CDR3 DNA follows: TGCGCCAGCAGCTTGGGGGGACTAGCGGGAGATCGCGAGCAGTACTTC. This encodes CASSLGGLAGDREQYF.

The J gene is TRBJ1-5, the V gene TRBV2; D gene unclear. Germline loops: CDR1 SNHLY, CDR2 FYNNEI. The CDR3 extends over 14 amino acids. V lost 3 bases, J lost 5 bases, and 11 bases lay in between. The CDR3 here is CASSDRREDQPQHF. CDR3 bases: TGTGCCAGCAGTGACCGAAGGGAGGATCAGCCCCAGCATTTT.

The J gene is TRBJ2-7, the V gene TRBV2, with D maybe TRBD2 (7 bases). Germline V gives CDR1 SNHLY, CDR2 FYNNEI. The CDR3 sequence is 12 residues long. The V end was cut by 3 bases, the J end by 9 bases, with 12 bases between. This chain's CDR3 is CASSERGGRQYF. The CDR3, as DNA: TGTGCCAGCAGTGAGAGGGGGGGGAGGCAGTACTTC.

This clone is categorized as medium-sized. The V and J genes are TRBV6-5 and TRBJ1-2; 8 nucleotides align to TRBD1. Germline CDR1 reads MNHEY; CDR2 reads SVGAGI. The CDR3 spans 15 residues. Trimming cost V 6 bases and J 4 bases; bases outside gene matches: 10. CDR3 DNA: TGTGCCAGCAGCTTTCAGACAGGGGTGTCCTATGGCTACACCTTC. Translated, it gives CASSFQTGVSYGYTF.

The chain combines TRBV6-6 with TRBJ2-7; 11 bases agree with TRBD2. From germline, CDR1 is MNHNY and CDR2 SVGAGI (reference sequence). V was pared by 5 bases and J by 0 bases, with 3 bases of the junction left unmatched. This CDR3 comprises 15 residues. The CDR3: CASSETSGNSYEQYF. CDR3 bases: TGTGCCAGCAGTGAGACTAGCGGGAACTCCTACGAGCAGTACTTC.

The rearrangement uses TRBV5-1 and TRBJ2-6; TRBD1 aligns across 11 bases. Trimming took 8 bases from V and 3 from J; bases not matched to a gene: 10. This CDR3 is 17 amino acids long. CDR1 and CDR2 from the germline V gene are SGHRS and YFSETQ. CDR3 nucleotide sequence: TGCGCCAGTCCCCCGGACAGGGGGCGTCGTGGGGCCAACGTCCTGACTTTC. As protein: CASPPDRGRRGANVLTF.

The chain carries TRBV18 and TRBJ1-1; the D gene is possibly TRBD1 (6 bases). Trimming shortened V by 6 bases and J by 1 base, and 15 bases separated the two germline ends. Per the germline V gene, CDR1 is KGHSH and CDR2 is LQKENI. The CDR3 is 15 residues long. CDR3 loop: CASSRRQEANTEAFF. The CDR3 DNA follows: TGTGCCAGCTCCCGCCGACAGGAAGCGAACACTGAAGCTTTCTTT.

V gene TRBV5-1 combines with J gene TRBJ2-2; 7 bases line up with TRBD1. Trimming at V came to 4 bases and at J to 6 bases, leaving 3 bases not matched to a gene. In germline, CDR1 is SGHRS, CDR2 YFSETQ. This CDR3 spans 13 amino acids. The CDR3 DNA reads TGCGCCAGCAGCACAGGGGTTTCCGGGGAGCTGTTTTTT. This encodes CASSTGVSGELFF.

The chain couples TRBV27 to TRBJ2-1; the match to TRBD2 covers 10 bases. The CDR3 contains 15 residues. The V gene end was trimmed by 6 bases and the J gene end by 2 bases; junction bases not matched to a gene: 4. CDR1 MNHEY and CDR2 SMNVEV come from the germline V gene (reference sequence). The CDR3 nucleotides are TGTGCCAGCAGCTACGGGACTAGCGCCTACAATGAGCAGTTCTTC. Amino acids: CASSYGTSAYNEQFF.

V gene TRBV12-3 or TRBV12-4 combines with J gene TRBJ2-7; D is undetermined. The ends were cut back, 6 bases at V and 7 bases at J, with 10 bases in the middle. CDR3 length equals 11 residues. CDR3 DNA sequence: TGTGCCAGCAGAAACGGAGATGAGCAGTACTTC. Residues: CASRNGDEQYF.

The rearrangement uses TRBV7-2 and TRBJ1-6, with D unresolved. The length of the CDR3 is 16 residues. Germline assignment: CDR1 SGHTA and CDR2 FQGNSA. With 5 bases removed from V and 5 bases from J, the gap between germline ends came to 16 bases. The CDR3 region is CASSPRGSRNNSPLHF. The CDR3 nucleotides read TGTGCCAGCAGCCCCCGAGGGAGTCGGAATAATTCACCCCTCCACTTT.

This clone showed up just once. CDR3 amino acids: CASSFIQGGYEQYF. In DNA, the CDR3 is TGTGCCAGCAGCTTCATACAGGGGGGGTACGAGCAGTACTTC. The gene calls are TRBV7-8 and TRBJ2-7, with a possible D match to TRBD1 (8 bases). V was cut by 3 bases and J by 4 bases, with 13 bases left in between. Germline loops: CDR1 SGHVS, CDR2 FQNEAQ. The CDR3 consists of 14 residues.

The J gene is TRBJ2-5, the V gene TRBV6-2 or TRBV6-3; D is uncertain. Germline assignment: CDR1 MNHEY and CDR2 SVGEGT. The CDR3 length is 14 residues. Trimming stripped 0 bases from V and 4 bases from J, with 9 bases between. CDR3 residues: CASSYSIRGETQYF. In nucleotides, the CDR3 is TGTGCCAGCAGTTACTCGATTCGCGGAGAGACCCAGTACTTC.

This chain links TRBV29-1 with TRBJ1-5, with TRBD1 as a possible D gene (5 bases). V gave up 5 bases and J gave up 7 bases, with 15 bases separating them. Germline lookup yields CDR1 SQVTM and CDR2 ANQGSEA. This CDR3 contains 13 residues. CDR3 protein: CSVQEGLGQPQHF. The CDR3 nucleotides read TGCAGCGTTCAGGAGGGGTTGGGGCAGCCCCAGCATTTT. The full variable domain, with the rest looked up from reference TRBV29-1 and TRBJ1-5, is SAVISQKPSRDICQRGTSLTIQCQVDSQVTMMFWYRQQPGQSLTLIATANQGSEATYESGFVIDKFPISRPNLTFSTLTVSNMSPEDSSIYLCSVQEGLGQPQHFGDGTRLSIL.

This chain links TRBV28 with TRBJ1-1; TRBD1 is a possible D gene (5 bases). The CDR3 runs to 15 residues. The germline gives CDR1 MDHEN, CDR2 SYDVKM. The V end lost 3 bases, the J end lost 7 bases, and 18 bases lay between the germline ends. In DNA form, the CDR3 reads TGTGCCAGCAGTTTCTTTGGGAACAAGGGGATTGAAGCTTTCTTT. Its translation is CASSFFGNKGIEAFF.

This chain uses TRBV5-5 with TRBJ2-7; tentatively, D is TRBD2 (6 bases). This CDR3 region has 13 residues. Germline lookup yields CDR1 SGHKS and CDR2 YYEKEE (reference sequence). Trimming removed 1 base from V and 7 bases from J, with 12 bases in between. The CDR3: CASSLPGVWEQYF. The DNA of the CDR3 is TGTGCCAGCAGCTTGCCGGGAGTTTGGGAGCAGTACTTC.

The CDR3 here is CASSQTGGKDTQYF. The DNA for the CDR3 is TGTGCCAGCAGCCAGACAGGGGGCAAAGATACGCAGTATTTT. This sequence joins TRBV7-2 and TRBJ2-3; 10 bases line up with TRBD1. Germline assignment: CDR1 SGHTA and CDR2 FQGNSA. CDR3 length equals 14 residues. Trimming cost V 5 bases and J 5 bases; bases outside gene matches: 4.